The rows below give T cell receptor beta chains drawn from one sample of a study of cytomegalovirus exposure and HLA in healthy donors. TCRdb's table, derived via immunoSEQ multiplex PCR, lists solely in-frame clones and lacks some. The table shows approximately 210,000 clones, with about 85% occurring only once. Source material: PBMCs. Receptor source: a woman in her forties or fifties in good health and CMV-seropositive. Both conserved end residues are trimmed from each CDR3.

v_call	j_call	cdr3_aa
TRBV7-9	TRBJ2-5	ASSNRDSQETQY
TRBV30	TRBJ1-5	AWSGGGDQPQH
TRBV25-1	TRBJ1-3	ASSEWVGTGAFVSTIY
TRBV19	TRBJ2-5	ASSPLTGRDIQETQY
TRBV27	TRBJ2-2	ASSGQGVSGELF
TRBV5-6	TRBJ1-1	ASSFSDRVRTEAF
TRBV18	TRBJ1-1	ASSPRGQGNMNTEAF
TRBV19	TRBJ2-2	ATSPWDWNTGELF
TRBV11-2	TRBJ1-1	ASSLALSNTEAF
TRBV7-2	TRBJ2-7	ASSLGQGEKQY
TRBV4-1	TRBJ1-5	ASSQTGGGPSNQPQH
TRBV11-2	TRBJ1-5	ASSLTGVGQPQH
TRBV4-2	TRBJ2-3	ASSTYMTSGGLVSTDTQY
TRBV5-1	TRBJ2-2	ASSLAVRNTGELF
TRBV28	TRBJ2-3	ASRSDRGRTDTQY
TRBV7-9	TRBJ2-3	SSSFSGSTDTQY
TRBV11-2	TRBJ2-2	ASSLVTGKNTGELF
TRBV10-3	TRBJ1-1	AISESIGEVFTEAF
TRBV28	TRBJ2-5	ASSLTGQAVQETQY
TRBV9	TRBJ2-1	ASSVVTGGVSYNEQF